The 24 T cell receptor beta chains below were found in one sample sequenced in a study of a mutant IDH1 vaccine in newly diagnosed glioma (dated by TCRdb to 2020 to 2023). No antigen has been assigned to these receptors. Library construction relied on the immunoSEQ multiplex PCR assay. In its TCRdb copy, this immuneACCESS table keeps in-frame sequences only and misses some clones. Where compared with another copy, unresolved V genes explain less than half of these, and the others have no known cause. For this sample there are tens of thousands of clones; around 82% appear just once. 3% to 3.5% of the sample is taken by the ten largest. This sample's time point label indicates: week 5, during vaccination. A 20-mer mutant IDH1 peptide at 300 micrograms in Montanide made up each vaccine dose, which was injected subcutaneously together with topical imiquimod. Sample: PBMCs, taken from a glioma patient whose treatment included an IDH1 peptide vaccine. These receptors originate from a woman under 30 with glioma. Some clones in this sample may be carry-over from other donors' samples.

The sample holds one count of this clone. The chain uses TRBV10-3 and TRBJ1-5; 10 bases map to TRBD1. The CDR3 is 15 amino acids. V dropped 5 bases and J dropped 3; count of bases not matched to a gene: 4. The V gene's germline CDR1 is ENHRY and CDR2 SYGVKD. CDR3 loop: CAISPGQGTNQPQHF. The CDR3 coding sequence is TGTGCCATCAGTCCGGGACAGGGGACCAATCAGCCCCAGCATTTT.

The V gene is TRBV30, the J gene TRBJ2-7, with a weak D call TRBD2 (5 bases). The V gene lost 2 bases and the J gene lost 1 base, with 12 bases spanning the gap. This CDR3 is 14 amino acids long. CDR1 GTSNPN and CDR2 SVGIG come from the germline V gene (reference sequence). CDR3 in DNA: TGTGCCTGGAGTATAGCGAGAGATTCCTACGAGCAGTACTTC. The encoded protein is CAWSIARDSYEQYF.

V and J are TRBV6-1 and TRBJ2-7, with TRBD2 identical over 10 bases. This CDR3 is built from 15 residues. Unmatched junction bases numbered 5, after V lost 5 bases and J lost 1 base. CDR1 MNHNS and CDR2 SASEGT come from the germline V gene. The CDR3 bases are TGTGCCAGCAGTCCAGCGGGGGGGCTATCCTACGAGCAGTACTTC. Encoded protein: CASSPAGGLSYEQYF.

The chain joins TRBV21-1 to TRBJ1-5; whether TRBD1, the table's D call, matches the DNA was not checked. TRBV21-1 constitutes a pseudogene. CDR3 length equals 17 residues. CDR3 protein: CASSYPGQGNDNQPQHF. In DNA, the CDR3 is TGTGCCAGCAGTTATCCGGGACAGGGGAATGACAATCAGCCCCAGCATTTT.

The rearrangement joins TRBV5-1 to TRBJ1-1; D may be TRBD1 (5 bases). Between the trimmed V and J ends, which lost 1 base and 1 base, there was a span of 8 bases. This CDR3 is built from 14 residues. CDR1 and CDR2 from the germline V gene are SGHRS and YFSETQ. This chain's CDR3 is CASSLQGGNTEAFF. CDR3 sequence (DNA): TGCGCCAGCAGCTTGCAGGGCGGGAACACTGAAGCTTTCTTT.

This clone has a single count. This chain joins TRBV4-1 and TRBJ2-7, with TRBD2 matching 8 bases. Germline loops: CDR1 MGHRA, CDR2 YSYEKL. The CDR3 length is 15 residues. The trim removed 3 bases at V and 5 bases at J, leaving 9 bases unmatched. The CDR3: CASSHLSGSINEQYF. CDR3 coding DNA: TGCGCCAGCAGCCACTTAAGCGGGAGCATCAACGAGCAGTACTTC.

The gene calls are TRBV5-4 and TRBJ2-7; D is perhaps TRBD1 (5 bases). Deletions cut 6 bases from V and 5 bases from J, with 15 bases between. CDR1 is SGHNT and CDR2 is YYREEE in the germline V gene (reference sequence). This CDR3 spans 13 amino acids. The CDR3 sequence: CASTQGFYDEQYF. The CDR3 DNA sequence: TGTGCCAGCACCCAGGGTTTCTACGACGAGCAGTACTTC.

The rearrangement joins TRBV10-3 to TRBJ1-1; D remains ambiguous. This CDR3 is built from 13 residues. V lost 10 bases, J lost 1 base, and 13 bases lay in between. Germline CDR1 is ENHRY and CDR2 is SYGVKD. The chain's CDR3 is CASMLTENTEAFF. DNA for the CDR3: TGTGCCAGCATGCTTACGGAGAACACTGAAGCTTTCTTT.

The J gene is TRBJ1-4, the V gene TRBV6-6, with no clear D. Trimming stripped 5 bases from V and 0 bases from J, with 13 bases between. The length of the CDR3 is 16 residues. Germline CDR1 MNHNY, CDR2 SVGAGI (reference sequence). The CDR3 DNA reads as TGTGCCAGCAGTAAAAGGACGGTTGCAACTAATGAAAAACTGTTTTTT. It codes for CASSKRTVATNEKLFF.

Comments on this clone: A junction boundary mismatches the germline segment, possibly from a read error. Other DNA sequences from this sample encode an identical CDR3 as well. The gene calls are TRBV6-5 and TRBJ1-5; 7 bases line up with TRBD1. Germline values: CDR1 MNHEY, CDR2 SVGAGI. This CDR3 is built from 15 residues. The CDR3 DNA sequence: TGCGCCAGCAGTTACCTGGGACAGAGGGATCAGCCCCAGCATTTT. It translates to CASSYLGQRDQPQHF.

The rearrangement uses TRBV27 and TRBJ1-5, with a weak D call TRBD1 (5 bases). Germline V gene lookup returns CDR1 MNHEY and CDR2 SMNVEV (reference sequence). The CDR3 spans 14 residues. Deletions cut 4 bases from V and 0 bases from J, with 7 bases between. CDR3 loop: CASSYRNSNQPQHF. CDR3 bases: TGTGCCAGCAGTTACAGGAATAGCAATCAGCCCCAGCATTTT.

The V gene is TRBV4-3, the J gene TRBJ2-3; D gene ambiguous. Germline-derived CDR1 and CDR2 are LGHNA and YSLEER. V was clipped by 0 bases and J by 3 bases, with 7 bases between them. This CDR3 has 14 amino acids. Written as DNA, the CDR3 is TGCGCCAGCAGCCAAGATGCTAGTACAGATACGCAGTATTTT. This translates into CASSQDASTDTQYF.

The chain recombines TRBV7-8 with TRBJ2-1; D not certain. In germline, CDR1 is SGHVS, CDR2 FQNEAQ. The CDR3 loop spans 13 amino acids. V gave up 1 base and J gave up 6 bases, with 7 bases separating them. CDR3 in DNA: TGTGCCAGCAGCTTAGAAGTAGTCAATGAGCAGTTCTTC. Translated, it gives CASSLEVVNEQFF. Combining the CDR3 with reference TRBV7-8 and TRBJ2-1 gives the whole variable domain GAGVSQSPRYKVAKRGQDVALRCDPISGHVSLFWYQQALGQGPEFLTYFQNEAQLDKSGLPSDRFFAERPEGSVSTLKIQRTQQEDSAVYLCASSLEVVNEQFFGPGTRLTVL.

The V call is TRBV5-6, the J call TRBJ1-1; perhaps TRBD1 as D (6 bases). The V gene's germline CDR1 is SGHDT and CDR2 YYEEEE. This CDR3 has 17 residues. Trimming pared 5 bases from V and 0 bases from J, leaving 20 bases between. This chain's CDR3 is CASRVQGPGLMNTEAFF. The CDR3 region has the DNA TGTGCCAGCAGGGTACAGGGCCCCGGGCTTATGAACACTGAAGCTTTCTTT.

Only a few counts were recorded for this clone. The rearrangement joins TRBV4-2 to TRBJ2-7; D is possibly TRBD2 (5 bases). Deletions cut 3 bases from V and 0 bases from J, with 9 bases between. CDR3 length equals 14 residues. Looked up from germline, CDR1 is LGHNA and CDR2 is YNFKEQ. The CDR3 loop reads CASSQDWGSYEQYF. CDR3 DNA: TGTGCCAGCAGCCAGGACTGGGGCTCCTACGAGCAGTACTTC.

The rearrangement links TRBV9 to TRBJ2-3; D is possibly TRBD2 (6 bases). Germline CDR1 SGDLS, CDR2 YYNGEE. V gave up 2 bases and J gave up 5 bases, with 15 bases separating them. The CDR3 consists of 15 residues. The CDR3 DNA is TGTGCCAGCAGCGTCGGAGGGGCGAATATAGATACGCAGTATTTT. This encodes CASSVGGANIDTQYF.

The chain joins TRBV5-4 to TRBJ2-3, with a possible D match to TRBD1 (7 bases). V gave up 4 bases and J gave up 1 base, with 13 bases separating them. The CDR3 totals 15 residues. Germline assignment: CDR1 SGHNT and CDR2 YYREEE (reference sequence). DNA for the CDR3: TGTGCCAGCAGCGGCGGGGACAGCCGCACAGATACGCAGTATTTT. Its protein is CASSGGDSRTDTQYF. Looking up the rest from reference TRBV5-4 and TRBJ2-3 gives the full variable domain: ETGVTQSPTHLIKTRGQQVTLRCSSQSGHNTVSWYQQALGQGPQFIFQYYREEENGRGNFPPRFSGLQFPNYSSELNVNALELDDSALYLCASSGGDSRTDTQYFGPGTRLTVL.

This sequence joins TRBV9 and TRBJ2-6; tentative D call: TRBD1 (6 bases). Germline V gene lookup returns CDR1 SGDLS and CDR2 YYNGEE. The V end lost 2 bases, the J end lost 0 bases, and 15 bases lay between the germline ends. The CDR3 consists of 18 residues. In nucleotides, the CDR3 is TGTGCCAGCAGCGTTAGTCAGGGGCTGAGCTCTGGGGCCAACGTCCTGACTTTC. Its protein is CASSVSQGLSSGANVLTF. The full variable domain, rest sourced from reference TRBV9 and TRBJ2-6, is DSGVTQTPKHLITATGQRVTLRCSPRSGDLSVYWYQQSLDQGLQFLIQYYNGEERAKGNILERFSAQQFPDLHSELNLSSLELGDSALYFCASSVSQGLSSGANVLTFGAGSRLTVL.

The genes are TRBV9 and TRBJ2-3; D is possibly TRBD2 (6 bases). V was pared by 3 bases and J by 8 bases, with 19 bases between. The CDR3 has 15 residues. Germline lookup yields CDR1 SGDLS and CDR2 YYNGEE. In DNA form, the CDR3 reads TGTGCCAGCAGCGGCAGCGGGCGGGCGGTTGGTACGCAGTATTTT. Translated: CASSGSGRAVGTQYF.

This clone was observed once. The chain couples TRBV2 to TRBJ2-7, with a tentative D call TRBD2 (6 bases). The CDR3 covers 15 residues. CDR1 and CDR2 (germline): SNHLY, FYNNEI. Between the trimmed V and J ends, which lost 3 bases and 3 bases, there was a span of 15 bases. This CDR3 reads CASSDRGGKHYEQYF. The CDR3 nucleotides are TGTGCCAGCAGTGACCGGGGAGGCAAACACTACGAGCAGTACTTC. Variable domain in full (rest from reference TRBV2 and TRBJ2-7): EPEVTQTPSHQVTQMGQEVILRCVPISNHLYFYWYRQILGQKVEFLVSFYNNEISEKSEIFDDQFSVERPDGSNFTLKIRSTKLEDSAMYFCASSDRGGKHYEQYFGPGTRLTVT.

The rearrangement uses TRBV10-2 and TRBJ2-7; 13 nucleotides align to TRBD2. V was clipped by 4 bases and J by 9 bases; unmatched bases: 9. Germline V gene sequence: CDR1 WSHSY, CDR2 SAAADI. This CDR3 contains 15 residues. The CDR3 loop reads CASSGTSGSIQVQYF. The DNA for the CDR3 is TGCGCCAGCAGTGGGACTAGCGGGAGTATACAGGTGCAGTACTTC.

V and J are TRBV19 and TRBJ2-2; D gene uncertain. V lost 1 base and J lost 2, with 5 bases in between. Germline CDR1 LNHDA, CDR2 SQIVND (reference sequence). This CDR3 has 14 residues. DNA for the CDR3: TGTGCCAGTAGTATAGCATTAAACACCGGGGAGCTGTTTTTT. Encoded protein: CASSIALNTGELFF.

The CDR3 DNA reads TGTGCCATCGCATCGGGACAGCCTTACGAGCAGTACTTC. Translating gives CAIASGQPYEQYF. The chain links TRBV10-3 to TRBJ2-7, with 7 nucleotides matching TRBD1. The CDR3 length is 13 residues. The V and J ends lost 8 bases and 4 bases, in that order; junction bases with no gene match: 8. CDR1 ENHRY and CDR2 SYGVKD come from the germline V gene.

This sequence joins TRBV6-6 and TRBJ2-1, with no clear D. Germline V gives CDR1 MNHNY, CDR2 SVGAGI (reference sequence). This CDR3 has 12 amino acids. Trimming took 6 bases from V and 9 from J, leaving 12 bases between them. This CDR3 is CASSHPHGEQFF. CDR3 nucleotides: TGTGCCAGCAGCCATCCCCATGGTGAGCAGTTCTTC.